These 14 T cell receptor beta chains share one sample of origin, sequenced in a study of T cells after yellow fever vaccination. TCRdb redid the calling of the 5' RACE reads with MiXCR, one entry per CDR3 protein. This sample carries under 600,000 distinct CDR3 sequences, less than 25% of them seen once, and the ten largest clones take 16%. The specimen comprised PBMCs, sampled 21 days after the first yellow fever vaccination. The origin of the receptors is a young man who received the YFV17D yellow fever vaccine.

The chain links TRBV28 to TRBJ2-2, with 7 bases lining up with TRBD2. V shed 10 bases, J shed 4 bases, and the junction held 6 bases outside the gene matches. Germline V lookup: CDR1 MDHEN, CDR2 SYDVKM. The CDR3 runs 13 residues. The CDR3 is CATQRDGTGELFF. The DNA for the CDR3 is TGTGCCACCCAGCGGGATGGCACCGGGGAGCTGTTTTTT.

This clonotype appeared a few times. The rearrangement uses TRBV27 and TRBJ2-4, with 11 bases matching TRBD2. J was trimmed by 3 bases and V by 5 bases; bases with no gene match: 9. There are 17 residues in the CDR3. Germline V CDR1 and CDR2: MNHEY, SMNVEV (reference sequence). Written as DNA, the CDR3 is TGTGCCAGCAGTCCCCTACCTAGCGGGGGGAGCAAAAACATTCAGTACTTC. Amino acid sequence: CASSPLPSGGSKNIQYF.

This clonotype has a handful of counts. V usage is TRBV11-2 and J usage is TRBJ1-2, with TRBD1 matching over 9 bases. The CDR3 loop spans 15 amino acids. Losses at the gene ends were 4 bases for V and 0 bases for J; bases not matched to a gene: 3. CDR1 and CDR2 from the germline V gene are SGHAT and FQNNGV. The CDR3 reads CASSSRTGANYGYTF. In nucleotides, the CDR3 is TGTGCCAGCAGCTCCCGGACAGGGGCTAACTATGGCTACACCTTC. Combining the CDR3 with reference TRBV11-2 and TRBJ1-2 gives the whole variable domain EAGVAQSPRYKIIEKRQSVAFWCNPISGHATLYWYQQILGQGPKLLIQFQNNGVVDDSQLPKDRFSAERLKGVDSTLKIQPAKLEDSAVYLCASSSRTGANYGYTFGSGTRLTVV.

The CDR3 coding sequence is TGCGCCAGCAGCCAGACAGGGGGCTTCACTGAAGCTTTCTTT. Amino acids: CASSQTGGFTEAFF. The J gene is TRBJ1-1, the V gene TRBV4-3; the match to TRBD1 covers 10 bases. J lost 4 bases, V lost 3 bases, and 2 bases had no gene match. CDR1 and CDR2 (germline): LGHNA, YSLEER. The CDR3 has 14 residues.

This clonotype appeared a few times. The chain has TRBV29-1 and TRBJ1-1; D may be TRBD1 (6 bases). Germline values: CDR1 SQVTM, CDR2 ANQGSEA. The V gene lost 7 bases and the J gene lost 0 bases, with 9 bases spanning the gap. This CDR3 has 12 residues. CDR3 residues: CSAQGLNTEAFF. The CDR3, as DNA: TGCAGCGCCCAGGGGTTGAACACTGAAGCTTTCTTT.

This clonotype was recorded at least ten times. The rearrangement links TRBV3-1 to TRBJ2-7; D gene unclear. The length of the CDR3 is 12 residues. Germline CDR1 LGHDT, CDR2 YNNKEL (reference sequence). Trimming took 3 bases from V and 4 from J, leaving 7 bases between them. The CDR3 DNA reads TGTGCCAGCAGCCAGTATAATTACGAGCAGTACTTC. Amino acids: CASSQYNYEQYF.

This clonotype has just a few counts. This sequence joins TRBV18 and TRBJ2-3; D is possibly TRBD2 (5 bases). CDR3 length: 14 amino acids. Per germline, CDR1 KGHSH and CDR2 LQKENI. Trimming stripped 1 base from V and 4 bases from J, with 9 bases between. The CDR3 DNA reads TGTGCCAGCTCACCACTCGGGGTTCCAGATACGCAGTATTTT. Translated: CASSPLGVPDTQYF.

V is TRBV6-1 and J is TRBJ1-1, with D maybe TRBD1 (5 bases). Germline CDR1 reads MNHNS; CDR2 reads SASEGT. V dropped 6 bases and J dropped 4 bases, with 15 bases sitting between them. CDR3 length: 14 amino acids. In DNA, the CDR3 is TGTGCCAGCAGCCATTCCAGGGCGGGCACTGAAGCTTTCTTT. Protein product: CASSHSRAGTEAFF.

This clonotype occurred a few times. The chain couples TRBV4-2 to TRBJ2-1; 7 bases line up with TRBD2. J lost 9 bases, V lost 1 base, and 6 bases had no gene match. Germline values: CDR1 LGHNA, CDR2 YNFKEQ. The CDR3 runs to 14 residues. The CDR3 reads CASSQGLAGREQFF. As DNA, the CDR3 is TGTGCCAGCAGCCAAGGACTAGCCGGCCGTGAGCAGTTCTTC.

The chain recombines TRBV3-1 with TRBJ2-1; D gene ambiguous. CDR1 is LGHDT, CDR2 YNNKEL, per germline (reference sequence). The CDR3 runs to 15 residues. Trimming removed 1 base from V and 13 bases from J, with 20 bases in between. The CDR3 DNA is TGTGCCAGCAGCCAAGGGCAACCATCTAGGAATAGTCAGTTCTTC. Amino acid sequence: CASSQGQPSRNSQFF.

This sequence joins TRBV10-3 and TRBJ2-7; TRBD1 agrees at 7 bases. The germline CDR1 and CDR2 sequences are ENHRY and SYGVKD. J was trimmed by 6 bases and V by 0 bases; bases with no gene match: 8. The CDR3 covers 15 residues. In nucleotides, the CDR3 is TGTGCCATCAGTGAGTCGACAGGGAAGAGCCTCGAGCAGTACTTC. It translates to CAISESTGKSLEQYF.

This clonotype was counted a few times. The V call is TRBV20-1, the J call TRBJ2-1, with D perhaps matching TRBD1 (5 bases). The V gene's germline CDR1 is DFQATT and CDR2 SNEGSKA (reference sequence). The V and J ends lost 1 base and 0 bases respectively, with 7 bases between them. The CDR3 has 14 amino acids. The CDR3 DNA reads as TGCAGTGCTAGAGCAGGGATCTCCTACAATGAGCAGTTCTTC. Its translation is CSARAGISYNEQFF.

The chain employs TRBV6-1 and TRBJ2-1; TRBD1 aligns across 9 bases. With V trimmed by 6 bases and J by 10 bases, 7 bases remained unmatched. The CDR3 sequence is 13 residues long. Germline V gene lookup returns CDR1 MNHNS and CDR2 SASEGT. The CDR3 reads CASRQQGAGEQFF. The DNA of the CDR3 is TGTGCCAGCAGACAACAGGGGGCGGGCGAGCAGTTCTTC.

The rearrangement uses TRBV5-1 and TRBJ2-5; a possible D gene is TRBD2 (5 bases). Germline CDR1 is SGHRS and CDR2 is YFSETQ. V was trimmed by 1 base and J by 3 bases, leaving 10 bases between them. This CDR3 region has 14 residues. The CDR3: CASSLNVGKETQYF. DNA of the CDR3: TGCGCCAGCAGCTTGAATGTCGGGAAAGAGACCCAGTACTTC.